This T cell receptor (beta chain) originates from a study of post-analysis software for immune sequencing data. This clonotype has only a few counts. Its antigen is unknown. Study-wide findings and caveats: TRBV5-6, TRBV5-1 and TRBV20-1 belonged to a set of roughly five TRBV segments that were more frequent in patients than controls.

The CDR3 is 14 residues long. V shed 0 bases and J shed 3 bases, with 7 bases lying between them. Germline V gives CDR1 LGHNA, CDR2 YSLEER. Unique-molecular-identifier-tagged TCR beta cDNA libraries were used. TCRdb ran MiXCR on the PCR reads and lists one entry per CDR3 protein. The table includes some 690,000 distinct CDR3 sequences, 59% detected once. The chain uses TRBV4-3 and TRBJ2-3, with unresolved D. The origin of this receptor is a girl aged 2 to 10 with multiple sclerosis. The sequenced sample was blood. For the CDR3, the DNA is TGCGCCAGCAGCCAAGATTCGTGGACAGATACGCAGTATTTT. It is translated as CASSQDSWTDTQYF.